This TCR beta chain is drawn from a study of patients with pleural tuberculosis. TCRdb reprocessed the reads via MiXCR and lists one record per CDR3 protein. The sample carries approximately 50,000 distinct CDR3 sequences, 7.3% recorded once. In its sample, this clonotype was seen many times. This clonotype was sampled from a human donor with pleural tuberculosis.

The CDR3 nucleotides are TGTGCCAGCAGCTTAGGGGAGCAGTTCTTC. Its protein product is CASSLGEQFF. The rearrangement joins TRBV7-9 to TRBJ2-1; D unresolved. This CDR3 contains 10 residues. V was pared by 1 base and J by 10 bases, with 2 bases between. Looked up from germline, CDR1 is SEHNR and CDR2 is FQNEAQ (reference sequence).